Following are 16 T cell receptor beta chains from one sample sequenced in a study of breast tumors, draining lymph nodes, adjacent tissues. The lymph nodes were axillary draining lymph nodes from breast cancer patients. TCRdb reanalysed the multiplex PCR reads using MiXCR and keeps one entry per CDR3 protein. The top ten hold 4% to 4.5% of the sample, which has over 150,000 distinct CDR3 sequences, over 25% seen once. Sequences were obtained from axillary lymph node tissue. Source of these receptors: a female donor with breast cancer. Some clones in this sample may be carry-over from other donors' samples.

This chain joins TRBV6-5 and TRBJ2-1, with 8 nucleotides matching TRBD1. V shed 5 bases and J 8 bases; nucleotides not matched to a gene: 11. This CDR3 comprises 15 residues. CDR1 is MNHEY, CDR2 SVGAGI, per germline. CDR3 region: CASSRRDRSVDEQFF. CDR3 sequence (DNA): TGTGCCAGCAGTCGCCGGGACAGGAGTGTTGATGAGCAGTTCTTC.

The rearrangement uses TRBV25-1 and TRBJ1-5; D not resolved. This CDR3 comprises 14 residues. Germline V lookup: CDR1 MGHDK, CDR2 SYGVNS. Trimming pared 4 bases from V and 0 bases from J, leaving 7 bases between. The DNA of the CDR3 is TGTGCCAGCAGTGGGTGGGATAGCAATCAGCCCCAGCATTTT. This sequence encodes CASSGWDSNQPQHF.

There are many counts of this clonotype. The V call is TRBV6-5, the J call TRBJ2-3; 8 bases line up with TRBD2. The CDR3 runs to 15 residues. V lost 0 bases and J lost 5; bases outside the gene matches: 4. CDR1 MNHEY and CDR2 SVGAGI come from the germline V gene. CDR3 sequence reads: CASSYSGTRKDTQYF. CDR3 in DNA: TGTGCCAGCAGTTACTCAGGGACTAGAAAAGATACGCAGTATTTT.

The sample holds many counts of this clonotype. The chain joins TRBV19 to TRBJ1-5; D is unresolved. The germline gives CDR1 LNHDA, CDR2 SQIVND (reference sequence). CDR3 size: 15 residues. Trimming took off 3 bases at V and 2 bases at J, with 11 bases between the two ends. The CDR3 is CASSIAGWGNQPQHF. Here the CDR3 DNA reads TGTGCCAGTAGTATCGCGGGGTGGGGCAATCAGCCCCAGCATTTT. Looking up the rest from reference TRBV19 and TRBJ1-5 gives the full variable domain: DGGITQSPKYLFRKEGQNVTLSCEQNLNHDAMYWYRQDPGQGLRLIYYSQIVNDFQKGDIAEGYSVSREKKESFPLTVTSAQKNPTAFYLCASSIAGWGNQPQHFGDGTRLSIL.

Many counts were recorded for this clonotype. In nucleotides, the CDR3 is TGCAGTGCTAGGAAAGGGGGGAGTATTAACACCGGGGAGCTGTTTTTT. As protein: CSARKGGSINTGELFF. V gene TRBV20-1 combines with J gene TRBJ2-2; D may be TRBD1 or TRBD2 (6 bases each). This CDR3 region has 16 residues. Germline loops: CDR1 DFQATT, CDR2 SNEGSKA (reference sequence). V lost 3 bases to trimming and J lost 2 bases, with 16 bases between them.

This clonotype was counted at least ten times. The chain is built from TRBV6-5 and TRBJ1-2; 8 nucleotides line up with TRBD1. This CDR3 spans 15 amino acids. The J segment lost 5 bases and the V segment lost 4 bases, leaving 9 bases of the junction unmatched. Germline loops: CDR1 MNHEY, CDR2 SVGAGI. For the CDR3, the DNA is TGTGCCAGCAGTTTTTCAGGGGGCGCAGTTTATGGCTACACCTTC. Translating it yields CASSFSGGAVYGYTF.

This clonotype was recorded many times. The chain recombines TRBV20-1 with TRBJ2-1; 12 bases align to TRBD2. CDR1 and CDR2 from the germline V gene are DFQATT and SNEGSKA (reference sequence). V trimming: 6 bases; J trimming: 10 bases; junction bases outside the gene matches: 10. This CDR3 comprises 14 residues. The CDR3 DNA reads as TGCAGTGCCCAGACTAGCGGGAGTGTTGGAGAGCAGTTCTTC. Residues: CSAQTSGSVGEQFF.

The chain couples TRBV20-1 to TRBJ1-5; 7 bases fit TRBD1. The CDR3 totals 14 residues. The germline CDR1 and CDR2 sequences are DFQATT and SNEGSKA (reference sequence). V shed 3 bases and J 2 bases; nucleotides not matched to a gene: 4. Here the CDR3 DNA reads TGCAGTGCTAGTCCCGGACAGGGCAATCAGCCCCAGCATTTT. Its protein product is CSASPGQGNQPQHF.

Many counts were recorded for this clonotype. This rearrangement joins TRBV28 to TRBJ2-2; D gene unclear. Deletions cut 7 bases from V and 0 bases from J, with 9 bases between. The CDR3 has 14 amino acids. Germline V lookup: CDR1 MDHEN, CDR2 SYDVKM. CDR3 sequence: CASKAPPNTGELFF. In nucleotides, the CDR3 is TGTGCCAGCAAAGCCCCCCCGAACACCGGGGAGCTGTTTTTT.

A note on this clonotype: A read error is possible here, since a much larger clone lies one base away. J is TRBJ2-7 and V is TRBV18; 7 bases line up with TRBD1. V lost 5 bases, J lost 3 bases, and 7 bases stayed unmatched. The CDR3 runs to 14 residues. CDR1 is KGHSH, CDR2 LQKENI, per germline. CDR3 protein: CASSTETGLYEQYF. The CDR3 bases are TGTGCCAGCTCAACCGAGACAGGGCTCTACGAGCAGTACTTC.

This rearrangement joins TRBV10-3 to TRBJ1-2, with 9 positions matching TRBD1. CDR3 length: 15 amino acids. Unmatched junction bases numbered 7, after V lost 3 bases and J lost 5 bases. Germline V CDR1 and CDR2: ENHRY, SYGVKD. CDR3 region: CAISESGTGIYGYTF. CDR3 in DNA: TGTGCCATCAGTGAATCCGGGACAGGGATATATGGCTACACCTTC.

V gene TRBV20-1 combines with J gene TRBJ1-3; weak D call: TRBD1 (6 bases). The ends were cut back, 5 bases at V and 0 bases at J, with 20 bases in the middle. The CDR3 extends over 17 amino acids. Germline V CDR1 and CDR2: DFQATT, SNEGSKA (reference sequence). For the CDR3, the DNA is TGCAGTGCTCCGGGGGACACAGGGTTAAGCTCTGGAAACACCATATATTTT. It translates to CSAPGDTGLSSGNTIYF.

About this clonotype: Possible read error: a much larger clone is one base away. This CDR3 is missing its conserved last phenylalanine or tryptophan, likely due to a read error. This chain connects TRBV6-5 to TRBJ1-5; D is unclear. The V gene's germline CDR1 is MNHEY and CDR2 SVGAGI. The CDR3 totals 15 residues. V dropped 0 bases and J dropped 5 bases, with 11 bases sitting between them. The CDR3 loop is CASSYSGRLDQPQHL. CDR3 in DNA: TGTGCCAGCAGTTACTCGGGCAGACTCGATCAGCCCCAGCATCTT.

This chain joins TRBV3-1 and TRBJ1-4, with D possibly matching TRBD1 (5 bases). The V end was cut by 4 bases, the J end by 5 bases, with 14 bases between. This CDR3 has 15 amino acids. Germline-derived CDR1 and CDR2 are LGHDT and YNNKEL (reference sequence). In DNA, the CDR3 is TGTGCCAGCAGCCGGCGGGACGGCCGCAATGAAAAACTGTTTTTT. Its protein is CASSRRDGRNEKLFF.

The chain combines TRBV28 with TRBJ2-7, with D perhaps TRBD1 (5 bases). Germline-derived CDR1 and CDR2 are MDHEN and SYDVKM. This CDR3 region has 12 residues. V was cut by 6 bases and J by 1 base, with 7 bases left in between. CDR3 sequence: CASSRASYEQYF. In DNA form, the CDR3 reads TGTGCCAGCAGCAGGGCATCCTACGAGCAGTACTTC.

The CDR3 protein is CSAAGRGASNSPLHF. Here the CDR3 DNA reads TGCAGTGCCGCGGGACGGGGAGCCTCTAATTCACCCCTCCACTTT. The chain employs TRBV20-1 and TRBJ1-6, with a possible D match to TRBD1 (5 bases). The CDR3 has 15 amino acids. V was shortened by 6 bases and J by 6 bases, with 18 bases between the two germline ends. Germline loops: CDR1 DFQATT, CDR2 SNEGSKA (reference sequence).